This T cell receptor (beta chain) was identified in a study of cytomegalovirus exposure and HLA in healthy donors listed by TCRdb under 2017. In the study overall: An earlier analysis of approximately 640 of the donors reported approximately 290 Gb of sequence data and 117 million unique TCR beta sequences from some 180 million T cells. A later analysis re-examined previously published TCR beta repertoires from 500 to 700 donors and added high-resolution HLA genotyping to investigate patterns of TCR occurrence. An earlier analysis of 587 of the donors applied high-throughput TCR beta sequencing to assess whether each TCR beta V gene segment acted as functional or pseudogenic. Roughly 5 DR-DQ haplotypes were treated as single units for association and clustering because of strong linkage in the cohort. Genome-wide SNP genotypes for about 65% of the roughly 700 donors were used in a later genetic analysis, which treated that subset as a discovery cohort. The study used immunosequencing to profile the T cell repertoires of 666 subjects and linked those repertoires to cytomegalovirus serostatus. An early release covering around 630 HLA-typed donors comprised roughly 300 gigabases of sequencing data and 65 million to 100 million unique TCR sequences. Among 300 to 450 genotyped donors of the cohort, an average of approximately 230,000 unique TCR beta nucleotide sequences were sequenced per donor, approximately 20% of them non-productive. Typing coverage differed by locus: A, B, C, DRB1 and DQB1 were typed in roughly 629-640 donors, DQA1 in 522, DPA1 in some 600, and DPB1 in just under 490. Of the roughly 400 genotyped donors, roughly 85% fell in the genetic ancestry cluster associated with self-reported Caucasian donors. A separate validation cohort of approximately 120 different subjects was used in addition to the roughly 670-subject first cohort. HLA typing covered class I and class II loci at four-digit resolution. In the later analysis, no new phenotypic data were used to find candidate immune exposures; instead, reliance was placed on TCR beta sequences and their occurrence across donors. All discovery cohort repertoires had been generated using a single sequencing platform. Donor age, sex, ethnicity and CMV serostatus were compiled alongside the repertoire data. The study was designed to test whether signatures of past pathogen exposure could be identified by cataloging public T cell receptors. High-throughput TCR immunosequencing, statistical association of individual TCRs with disease status, and machine learning were combined to predict cytomegalovirus infection status. The paper as a whole reports these results and caveats: A further reported finding was that TCR beta sequences accurately predicted the HLA-A and HLA-B alleles for most subjects in the first cohort. In vitro tests confirmed that a few of the cytomegalovirus-associated TCR beta chains recognize cytomegalovirus antigens. A later analysis associated 16,951 TCR beta sequences with specific HLA alleles at a false discovery rate of 0.05. Because some donors lacked HLA typing at each locus, the association tests relied only on the typed subset. A cluster of highly shared sequence variants was judged likely to be a technical artifact of the sequencing pipeline. According to the authors, the approach could potentially be generalized to other disease states and immunological phenotypes. In this cohort, only TCR beta chains were sequenced, and detectable features were limited by the absence of alpha or paired-chain data. In both the original and validation cohorts, the classifier was reported to diagnose cytomegalovirus status with high specificity and sensitivity. In a later genetic analysis, a missense DCLRE1C variant was associated with V-gene and J-gene trimming of TCR beta chains, and the association was replicated in an independent cohort. CMV serostatus was the only immune exposure information available for the cohort. Most TCR sequences were seen in very few donors, while some public TCRs were found in many individuals. When HLA alleles, especially DR and DQ, strongly co-occurred, attributing TCR associations to individual alleles was difficult. A later analysis reported that several top co-occurrence clusters appeared linked to parvovirus B19, influenza, CMV and Epstein-Barr virus. A later genetic analysis reported fewer N-insertions in productive TCRs among donors in an Asian-associated ancestry cluster than the roughly 720-donor mean. Roughly 15 rarely observed V segments, including chromosome 9 orphons, were excluded from the earlier analysis of approximately 500 of the donors because counts were too low. A later analysis found that HLA-associated TCR beta chains were more clonally expanded and had lower generation probabilities than equally common non-associated chains. An earlier analysis of some 560 of the donors showed that most TCR beta V segments appeared in productive rearrangements either about 90% or about 30% of the time, which broadly matched IMGT annotations. Linkage disequilibrium might explain the correlated functional status among segregating V segments, but an unknown experimental factor could not be ruled out. The presence/absence analyses assumed that sequencing depth was roughly uniform across donors, and that assumption may not be true. A later analysis found that most CMV-associated TCR beta chains appeared HLA-restricted, with HLA associations seemingly driven largely by CMV exposure. A later analysis found that TCR association rates varied across HLA loci, with DRB1 alleles showing the most associated TCRs and HLA-C alleles the fewest. In the study, some 160 TCR beta chains were listed as associated with cytomegalovirus.

To prepare the library, the immunoSEQ multiplex PCR assay was applied. The multiplex PCR relied on a mix of 60 forward primers for TCR Vbeta segments and 13 reverse primers for TCR Jbeta segments. The CDR3 region of rearranged TCR beta genes was amplified from genomic DNA with a multiplex PCR assay. On the Illumina HiSeq System, the amplified TCR beta libraries were sequenced as 87-base-pair reads. The study's own analysis went as follows. Across the roughly 670 repertoires, a later analysis counted roughly 77 million unique TCR beta chains, approximately 12 million of which were shared by at least two donors. A nearest-neighbor algorithm error-corrected the raw reads and collapsed the reads into unique sequences, merging closely related sequences to remove PCR and sequencing errors. To assign V, D and J gene segments, CDR3 sequences were aligned to IMGT reference sequences. Each retained sequence needed at least a six-nucleotide match to both a V gene segment and a J gene segment. Rearrangements were classified as productive when the CDR3 lacked stop codons and remained in frame with V and J, and all other rearrangements were classified as non-productive. Following IMGT convention, CDR3 was defined as the stretch from the second conserved V-encoded cysteine up to the conserved J-encoded phenylalanine. Sequences without an unambiguous match to a single V gene segment were excluded from the earlier analysis of about 640 of the donors. An earlier analysis of 500 to 600 of the donors classified V segments as functional when productive rearrangements were above 56.7% and as segregating when the standard deviation between donors was above 5%. A statistical classification framework was built to diagnose cytomegalovirus status from the catalog of TCR beta chain sequences. V and J gene assignment, in a later analysis, came from comparing TCR nucleotide sequences with IMGT/GENE-DB human TR gene sequences. A later analysis assigned CDR3 sequences and most-parsimonious VDJ recombination scenarios with the TCRdist pipeline. In a later analysis, each TCR beta chain was defined by its CDR3 amino acid sequence together with its V-gene family, and reads lacking a unique V-gene family were excluded. To address suspected cross-contamination and a sequencing artifact, a later analysis removed approximately 590 highly shared, low-generation-probability nucleotide sequences. A later analysis calculated a clonal expansion index for each public chain from normalized within-repertoire ranks of inferred template counts. A later analysis computed generation probabilities with a VDJ recombination model fitted to out-of-frame rearrangements, and checked the results against IGoR. A later analysis scored TCR-TCR, TCR-HLA and TCR-CMV co-occurrence with hypergeometric tests, applying a repertoire-size bias correction to TCR pairs. False discovery rates were estimated in a later analysis by permuting HLA or CMV assignments 20 times. In a later analysis, co-occurring TCRs were grouped using DBSCAN, and TCRdist sequence similarity was added for clustering within HLA-allele-positive subsets. For co-occurrence clustering, repertoires with fewer than 30,000 or more than 120,000 public chains were excluded, along with roughly 5 repertoires with anomalous nucleotide sharing. TCRdb took over this immuneACCESS table, retaining in-frame rearrangements with V and J assigned. Such tables are incomplete; in checked studies, under half of the missing clones stem from an unresolved V gene, and the remainder is unexplained. The DNA was the basis for D and trimming; V, J and clone size are from that table. This sample holds 150,000 or so clones; around 75% were observed only once. 1.6% of the sample lies in the top ten.

The cohort was made up of 666 healthy bone marrow donors. Cohort members were all nominally healthy when sampled, although unrecorded immune exposures were likely present. The donor tested CMV seronegative and was one of the 352 seronegative cohort members. A peripheral blood sample was collected from each donor, and TCR beta sequencing was performed on peripheral blood mononuclear cells. Genomic DNA extraction from the blood cell samples was performed with the Qiagen DNeasy Blood Extraction Kit. Remarks on this clone: Its binding antigen is unknown. Base qualities are not recorded, but no much larger clone differs from it by a single base.

The clonotype originates from a woman under 30 in good health and CMV-seronegative. Material: PBMCs.

The nucleotide sequence reads as follows: TGCGCCAGCAGCTTCCAACTAGCGGGAGTCGAAGATACGCAGTATTTT. Its protein is CASSFQLAGVEDTQYF. This sequence uses TRBV5-1 and TRBJ2-3; TRBD2 fits 11 bases in the junction. The CDR3 covers 16 residues, taking in both the cysteine and the phenylalanine. The only DNA kept is the CDR3, 48 bases in frame from the first base. From a lookup of the germline V gene, CDR1 and CDR2 are SGHRS and YFSETQ. From V the trimming removes 2 bases and from J it removes 5 bases, while the gene matches leave 7 bases of the junction unaccounted for.